Listed here are 7 T cell receptor beta chains from one sample, sequenced in a study of T-cell memory formation after mild COVID-19. TCRdb re-called the 5' RACE reads with MiXCR, one entry per CDR3 protein. The table records 400,000 or so distinct CDR3 sequences, 15% to 20% of them present only once. Sequenced material: PBMCs or a T cell subset sorted from them (not recorded which). The receptors stem from an adult woman who had mild COVID-19 (a few samples of this study predate the infection). Cell type and time point are not known.

The rearrangement links TRBV24-1 to TRBJ2-1, with TRBD1 matching over 7 bases. Germline CDR1 reads KGHDR; CDR2 reads SFDVKD. The V and J ends lost 1 base and 4 bases, in that order; junction bases with no gene match: 6. This CDR3 has 16 residues. The CDR3 spells CATSDFRGRGYNEQFF. In nucleotides, the CDR3 is TGTGCCACCAGTGATTTTAGGGGGCGAGGATACAATGAGCAGTTCTTC.

This clonotype came up a few times. The chain couples TRBV19 to TRBJ2-5; a possible D gene is TRBD2 (5 bases). CDR1 and CDR2 from the germline V gene are LNHDA and SQIVND (reference sequence). This CDR3 spans 14 amino acids. V lost 3 bases and J 5 bases, leaving 13 bases between the germline ends. The CDR3: CASSISLPGETQYF. The CDR3 coding sequence is TGTGCCAGTAGTATCAGCCTTCCGGGGGAGACCCAGTACTTC. The full variable domain, with the rest looked up from reference TRBV19 and TRBJ2-5, is DGGITQSPKYLFRKEGQNVTLSCEQNLNHDAMYWYRQDPGQGLRLIYYSQIVNDFQKGDIAEGYSVSREKKESFPLTVTSAQKNPTAFYLCASSISLPGETQYFGPGTRLLVL.

This clonotype occurred a few times. This chain joins TRBV14 and TRBJ2-2, with 14 bases matching TRBD2. The CDR3 has 17 amino acids. Germline lookup yields CDR1 SGHDN and CDR2 FVKESK. V trimming: 3 bases; J trimming: 3 bases; junction bases outside the gene matches: 3. The CDR3 nucleotides are TGTGCCAGCAGCCAGCCGGGACTAGCGGGAGACACCGGGGAGCTGTTTTTT. As protein: CASSQPGLAGDTGELFF.

The chain has TRBV10-3 and TRBJ2-2; 10 bases match TRBD2. The CDR3 has 15 amino acids. J lost 0 bases, V lost 9 bases, and 4 bases had no gene match. The germline V gene encodes CDR1 ENHRY and CDR2 SYGVKD. The CDR3 coding sequence is TGTGCCATGGGGACTAGCGTCTCGAACACCGGGGAGCTGTTTTTT. This translates into CAMGTSVSNTGELFF.

The chain uses TRBV7-9 and TRBJ2-7; D is undetermined. Trimming left V 0 bases short and J 7 bases short, with 4 bases between. Germline V gene sequence: CDR1 SEHNR, CDR2 FQNEAQ (reference sequence). This CDR3 has 11 amino acids. The CDR3 DNA reads TGTGCCAGCAGCTTAGCGTTTGAGCAGTACTTC. Translating it yields CASSLAFEQYF.

This clonotype was recorded once. This sequence joins TRBV10-3 and TRBJ2-7; D gene ambiguous. The V and J ends lost 1 base and 5 bases respectively, with 15 bases between them. The CDR3 sequence is 15 residues long. Germline-derived CDR1 and CDR2 are ENHRY and SYGVKD. CDR3 amino acids: CAISEWKAALDEQYF. The DNA of the CDR3 is TGTGCCATCAGTGAGTGGAAGGCAGCGCTTGACGAGCAGTACTTC.

This clonotype was seen a few times. This chain connects TRBV12-3 or TRBV12-4 to TRBJ2-1; D possibly corresponds to TRBD1 (6 bases). The V gene lost 6 bases and the J gene lost 1 base, with 10 bases spanning the gap. The CDR3 runs to 14 residues. The CDR3 loop reads CASRQDRSYNEQFF. CDR3 nucleotide sequence: TGTGCCAGCAGACAAGACAGGTCCTACAATGAGCAGTTCTTC.